This T cell receptor beta chain was obtained from a study of regulatory T cells in long-lasting Graves disease. Broader study findings: Persistent disease preferred TRBV28, TRBJ1-2 and TRBJ2-5; new disease, TRBV20-1 and TRBJ2-1.

Germline V gives CDR1 PRHDT, CDR2 FYEKMQ (reference sequence). The CDR3 is 15 amino acids. V was trimmed by 1 base and J by 5 bases, leaving 14 bases between them. In building TCR beta libraries, iRepertoire HTBI primers were used together with Arm-PCR of CDR3 regions. Authors' processing steps: Analysis of the samples identified more than 60 TRBV and 14 TRBJ segments. One entry per CDR3 protein results from TCRdb running MiXCR on the multiplex PCR reads. TCRdb, rather than the study authors, made the V and J calls. This sample has some 370,000 distinct CDR3 sequences, with less than 25% found just once. Time point specified: persistent/refractory GD, antithyroid drugs over 5 years with positive TRAb. TCR sequences were obtained from RNA taken from PBMCs. Note on this clonotype: The antigen remains unidentified.

The chain has TRBV13 and TRBJ2-5, with D possibly matching TRBD2 (6 bases). The specimen comprised peripheral blood mononuclear cells (PBMCs), sampled when the disease was refractory, from a patient treated with antithyroid drugs. The receptor was isolated from a female donor with Graves disease. CDR3 amino acids: CASSLDGGTDETQYF. As DNA, the CDR3 is TGTGCCAGCAGCTTAGACGGGGGTACGGACGAGACCCAGTACTTC.